The entry below describes one T cell receptor beta chain. What it binds is unknown. This sample was taken from a study of memory CD4+ T cells and cytomegalovirus serostatus. Under the authors' procedure: Out-of-frame sequences were removed, leaving roughly 2,200,000 distinct TCRbeta sequences. Only in-frame clones appear in the TCRdb table, and some are missing; sequencing was by immunoSEQ multiplex PCR. V, J and clone size were drawn from that table, and D and trimming were deduced from the DNA. The sample lists 40,000 to 50,000 clones, roughly 72% seen once, with roughly 1.2% in the top ten. Points from the study as a whole: A US-trained random forest predicted CMV serostatus with median AUC 0.91. The CMV-associated TCR signature appears largely within the CD4+ memory repertoire.

CDR1 is SGHTA, CDR2 FQGTGA, per germline. The CDR3 spans 12 residues. Trimming removed 5 bases at V and 9 bases at J, with 11 bases between. Single viable CD3+CD4+CD8-CD45RO+ cells were sorted as the memory CD4+ T cells. Sample: memory CD4+ T cells from blood. The source of this sequence is an adult in good health and CMV-seropositive. V usage is TRBV7-3 and J usage is TRBJ2-1, with unresolved D. The CDR3 nucleotides read TGTGCCAGCAGCCTGTTGTGGGGTGAGCAGTTCTTC. Encoded protein: CASSLLWGEQFF.